This T cell receptor beta chain was identified during a study of tissue T cells after allogeneic stem cell transplantation (dated by TCRdb to between 2021 and 2022). Notes on the research overall: The study profiled TCR beta repertoires across many tissues from research autopsies of patients with and without GVHD, plus mouse models of GVHD. The human arm was a prospective observational study without blinding or randomization. Study-wide conclusions, independent of this receptor: Not many T cell clones showed up in more than one patient, yet clustering based on motifs uncovered repertoire signatures that were shared across patients in a tissue-specific way. Sampling depth was acknowledged as a limitation, and the patient cohort was both small and clinically heterogeneous. Within patients, how anatomically similar the tissues were was a key factor in shaping TCR repertoire composition, regardless of disease or transplant status. In both patients and mice, only a limited portion of the TCR repertoire detected in tissues was captured by blood and spleen T cells. The study did not establish which tissue TCRs were alloreactive or antigen-specific, and some clones may have been host cells that persisted.

The method was the immunoSEQ multiplex PCR assay. TCRbeta CDR3 sequencing was performed at survey depth by Adaptive Biotechnologies, and CDR3 sequences, V/J genes, productive frequency and template counts were reported. Amplification of TCR beta CDR3 regions started from genomic DNA instead of RNA. In the authors' own workflow: Jensen-Shannon divergence served to quantify pairwise repertoire overlap between tissues, with 0 meaning identical and 1 meaning complete divergence. Tissues were grouped by single-linkage agglomerative hierarchical clustering of pairwise JSD values, and the clustering results were shown as dendrograms. GLIPH2 was applied to all patient samples using simulation_depth 1000, kmer_min_depth 3, and cdr3_length_cutoff 8, and only groups with more than two unique CDR3s were retained. A standardized tissue-overlap score was generated by extrapolating Jaccard GLIPH-group overlap across patients to a standard repertoire size of 1000 clones. Linear mixed-effect models, with tissue as a fixed effect and individual as a random effect, were used to test how diversity related to clinical or experimental variables. This immuneACCESS table, as held by TCRdb, lists in-frame sequences with V and J called but not all clones. Of the missing ones, under half trace to an unresolved V gene in checked studies; the others have no known cause. Clone size and the V and J calls come from that table; the DNA yielded D and trimming. A total of 6,400 or so clones appear in this sample, 40% to 60% of them only once. The ten most abundant clones make up 7.7% of the sample.

Taken with the paper, the label for time point translates to: mouse harvest day 7 after allogeneic transplant. Mouse grafts combined 10^7 T-cell-depleted bone marrow cells with 10^6 splenic CD5+ T cells, given via tail vein injection. GVHD in mice was modeled with a major MHC-mismatch B6 (H2b) into BALB/c (H2d) model, and tissues were profiled at day 7 or 14. On day 7 or 14 post-transplant, mouse tissues and retro-orbital blood were harvested with separate sterile tools for each animal, and livers were flushed before harvest. Before genomic DNA isolation with the DNeasy Blood & Tissue Kit, mouse tissues were minced with razor blades in buffered saline. The trim is 5 bases for V and 0 bases for J, with a gap of 8 bases between the germline ends. The CDR3 contains 14 residues, cysteine and phenylalanine counted. Part of the CDR3 DNA is given, 39 bases translated from base 1. CDR1 and CDR2 were assigned from the germline V gene as MSHET and SYDVDS.

This clone has just a few counts. The specificity of this receptor is unknown. In this entry, gene names and germline sequences are mouse ones. With the read ending 1 residue before the CDR3 end, the germline J gene is used to fill in that end. Specimen: lymph node tissue. The TCR originated in a female BALB/c mouse given C57BL/6 T cells with graft-versus-host disease after an allogeneic hematopoietic cell transplant. The rearranged chain carries TRBV29 and TRBJ1-5; a weak D assignment points to TRBD1 (6 bases agree). Partial CDR3 DNA: TGTGCTAGCAGTAAGGACAGTAACAACCAGGCTCCGCTT. Protein translation: CASSKDSNNQAPL. The full-length CDR3 reads as CASSKDSNNQAPLF. Full variable domain (CDR3 extended with the reference TRBV29 and TRBJ1-5 proteins): DMKVTQMPRYLIKRMGENVLLECGQDMSHETMYWYRQDPGLGLQLIYISYDVDSNSEGDIPKGYRVSRKKREHFSLILDSAKTNQTSVYFCASSKDSNNQAPLFGEGTRLSVL.